One sample yielded the 17 T cell receptor beta chains listed below, sequenced in a study of metastatic and nonmetastatic thyroid tumors. Via MiXCR, TCRdb re-called the PCR reads. This sample yields 15,000 to 20,000 clones, of which 13% are seen a single time; about 30% belongs to the top ten. Thyroid surgery had not been preceded by any treatment in any patient. Sequencing was carried out using blood. The receptors here all came from a female donor with papillary thyroid cancer or a benign thyroid nodule (not recorded which). Some clones in this sample may be carry-over from other donors' samples.

Many counts were recorded for this clone. This chain joins TRBV7-8 and TRBJ2-1, with 7 nucleotides matching TRBD1. The CDR3 runs to 17 residues. Germline V gives CDR1 SGHVS, CDR2 FQNEAQ. V lost 7 bases to trimming and J lost 4 bases; unmatched junction nucleotides: 16. As DNA, the CDR3 is TGTGCCAGCACACTCCTTCCAGGGACAGAATATTACAATGAGCAGTTCTTC. It yields the protein CASTLLPGTEYYNEQFF. The full variable domain, with the rest looked up from reference TRBV7-8 and TRBJ2-1, is GAGVSQSPRYKVAKRGQDVALRCDPISGHVSLFWYQQALGQGPEFLTYFQNEAQLDKSGLPSDRFFAERPEGSVSTLKIQRTQQEDSAVYLCASTLLPGTEYYNEQFFGPGTRLTVL.

This clone showed up many times. This may stem from a read error, because a much larger clone lies one nucleotide away. V is TRBV11-2 and J is TRBJ2-3; D not resolved. Per the germline V gene, CDR1 is SGHAT and CDR2 is FQNNGV. The CDR3 is made up of 15 amino acids. The DNA of the CDR3 is TGTGCCTGCAGCTTGGATAGATGGCGAGCAGATACGCAGTATTTT. Translation: CACSLDRWRADTQYF. The whole variable domain, filled in from reference TRBV11-2 and TRBJ2-3, reads EAGVAQSPRYKIIEKRQSVAFWCNPISGHATLYWYQQILGQGPKLLIQFQNNGVVDDSQLPKDRFSAERLKGVDSTLKIQPAKLEDSAVYLCACSLDRWRADTQYFGPGTRLTVL.

As regards this clone: A junction end diverges from the germline sequence, so it may reflect a read error. V and J are TRBV7-2 and TRBJ1-1; perhaps TRBD1 as D (5 bases). Germline loops: CDR1 SGHTA, CDR2 FQGNSA. This CDR3 comprises 14 residues. The CDR3 DNA reads TGTGTCAGCAGCTACGGAGGCTCAGGGACTGAAGCTTTCTTT. Protein: CVSSYGGSGTEAFF.

This clone was counted only a few times. A single base separates this from a much larger clone, so it may be a read error. The chain recombines TRBV15 with TRBJ1-1; D possibly corresponds to TRBD1 (5 bases). Germline CDR1 and CDR2: LNHNV and YYDKDF (reference sequence). V lost 1 base to trimming and J lost 6 bases, with 12 bases between them. This CDR3 is built from 14 residues. CDR3 bases: TGTGCCACCAGCAGAGGGTGGGGCATCGCTGAAGCTTTCTTT. The encoded protein is CATSRGWGIAEAFF.

By share, this clone ranks as medium-sized. V and J are TRBV28 and TRBJ1-2, with D possibly being TRBD1 (5 bases). The V gene lost 5 bases and the J gene lost 6 bases, with 10 bases spanning the gap. Germline CDR1 and CDR2: MDHEN and SYDVKM. This CDR3 comprises 12 residues. The CDR3 region is CASSLRVNGYTF. The CDR3 DNA sequence: TGTGCCAGCAGTCTCAGGGTTAATGGCTACACCTTC.

Regarding this clone: The conserved phenylalanine or tryptophan is not found at the CDR3 terminus, so this likely reflects a read error. This chain joins TRBV30 and TRBJ2-5, with a tentative D call TRBD1 (6 bases). Germline V CDR1 and CDR2: GTSNPN, SVGIG (reference sequence). CDR3 length: 13 amino acids. The CDR3 region has the DNA TGTGCAACCGCAAAAGGGGGACAAGAGACCCAGTACCTC. Amino acid sequence: CATAKGGQETQYL.

In its sample, this clone ranks as medium-sized. The rearrangement uses TRBV27 and TRBJ2-7, with D perhaps matching TRBD1 (5 bases). Deletions cut 8 bases from V and 0 bases from J, with 17 bases between. Germline assignment: CDR1 MNHEY and CDR2 SMNVEV (reference sequence). The CDR3 spans 15 residues. The CDR3 nucleotides read TGTGCCAGCTCGAGTTCGGCAGGGAACTCCTACGAGCAGTACTTC. The encoded protein is CASSSSAGNSYEQYF.

This chain uses TRBV5-1 with TRBJ1-1, with D perhaps TRBD1 (5 bases). The germline V gene has CDR1 SGHRS and CDR2 YFSETQ. CDR3 length: 11 amino acids. V was trimmed by 4 bases and J by 7 bases, leaving 8 bases between them. This CDR3 is CASSLDSEAFF. The CDR3, as DNA: TGCGCCAGCAGCCTCGACAGTGAAGCTTTCTTT.

This clone was seen ten or more times. This may come from a read error, since a much larger clone is one base off. The sample contains more than one DNA sequence encoding this CDR3. The chain couples TRBV6-1 to TRBJ2-1, with D possibly TRBD2 on 6 matching bases. Trimming pared 0 bases from V and 6 bases from J, leaving 12 bases between. This CDR3 has 15 residues. The germline V gene has CDR1 MNHNS and CDR2 SASEGT. The CDR3 region is CASSEADYGANEQFF. The CDR3 region has the DNA TGTGCCAGCAGTGAAGCGGACTACGGGGCCAATGAGCAGTTCTTC.

This clone is medium-sized by share. The chain employs TRBV6-2 or TRBV6-3 and TRBJ2-1; maybe TRBD2 (6 bases). There are 15 residues in the CDR3. V was clipped by 6 bases and J by 0 bases, with 12 bases between them. CDR1 and CDR2 from the germline V gene are MNHEY and SVGEGT. CDR3 nucleotides: TGTGCCAGCAGGACGGGGGTGTTCTCCTACAATGAGCAGTTCTTC. Amino acids: CASRTGVFSYNEQFF.

With regard to this clone: A much larger clone differs from this one at a single base, so this may be a read error. The chain is built from TRBV6-1 and TRBJ2-4, with D possibly TRBD2 on 6 matching bases. CDR1 and CDR2 from the germline V gene are MNHNS and SASEGT. The V end lost 1 base, the J end lost 8 bases, and 12 bases lay between the germline ends. The CDR3 consists of 14 residues. The CDR3 bases are TGTGCCAGCAGTGAAGAATGGCGGAGGGACATTCAGTACTTC. This sequence encodes CASSEEWRRDIQYF.

This clone was seen ten or more times. The chain couples TRBV10-3 to TRBJ2-7; no clear D gene. The CDR3 spans 15 residues. The germline V gene has CDR1 ENHRY and CDR2 SYGVKD. The ends were cut back, 6 bases at V and 1 base at J, with 16 bases in the middle. The CDR3 DNA reads TGTGCCATCAGAGCGCGGCAGTCCTTTTCCTACGAGCAGTACTTC. Its translation is CAIRARQSFSYEQYF.

This clone was observed at least ten times. The chain joins TRBV29-1 to TRBJ1-3; D not resolved. Trimming stripped 4 bases from V and 0 bases from J, with 7 bases between. CDR1 SQVTM and CDR2 ANQGSEA come from the germline V gene. The CDR3 spans 13 residues. CDR3 loop: CSVVWSSGNTIYF. CDR3 nucleotides: TGCAGCGTTGTATGGAGCTCTGGAAACACCATATATTTT.

At least ten counts were recorded for this clone. The chain carries TRBV30 and TRBJ2-5; no reliable D call. Germline assignment: CDR1 GTSNPN and CDR2 SVGIG (reference sequence). The CDR3 sequence is 12 residues long. V was trimmed by 0 bases and J by 5 bases, leaving 7 bases between them. CDR3 loop: CAWSVGLETQYF. Here the CDR3 DNA reads TGTGCCTGGAGTGTAGGGCTTGAGACCCAGTACTTC. Full variable domain (remainder filled in from reference TRBV30 and TRBJ2-5): SQTIHQWPATLVQPVGSPLSLECTVEGTSNPNLYWYRQAAGRGLQLLFYSVGIGQISSEVPQNLSASRPQDRQFILSSKKLLLSDSGFYLCAWSVGLETQYFGPGTRLLVL.

The sample holds many counts of this clone. The V and J genes are TRBV6-4 and TRBJ2-1, with 10 bases matching TRBD2. The germline CDR1 and CDR2 sequences are MRHNA and SNTAGT. J lost 3 bases, V lost 2 bases, and 4 bases had no gene match. The CDR3 has 16 amino acids. CDR3 sequence: CASSDGTSADYNEQFF. DNA of the CDR3: TGTGCCAGCAGTGACGGGACTAGCGCTGACTACAATGAGCAGTTCTTC.

As concerns this clone: Given a much more abundant clone one base away, this may be a read error. The chain has TRBV29-1 and TRBJ2-5; no firm D call. The CDR3 has 11 amino acids. The germline CDR1 and CDR2 sequences are SQVTM and ANQGSEA. CDR3 loop: CSERSQETRYF. CDR3 sequence (DNA): TGCAGCGAACGGAGCCAAGAGACCCGGTACTTC.

This clone was detected ten times or more. A read error may explain this, as a much larger clone is one base away. Other DNA sequences from this sample encode an identical CDR3 as well. This CDR3 reads CASSYRVGYGYTF. CDR3 DNA sequence: TGTGCCAGCAGCTACAGGGTCGGCTACGGCTACACCTTC. The chain is built from TRBV7-8 and TRBJ1-2; tentative D call: TRBD1 (6 bases). V was clipped by 4 bases and J by 8 bases, with 14 bases between them. The germline gives CDR1 SGHVS, CDR2 FQNEAQ. This CDR3 contains 13 residues.